The 19 T cell receptor beta chains given below trace back to one sample, sequenced in a study of shared clonotypes between healthy human individuals (dated by TCRdb to the early 2020s). Library construction relied on the immunoSEQ multiplex PCR assay. The source is immuneACCESS, and TCRdb retained only in-frame sequences with V and J called. Part of the clones is not carried over; for the studies checked, unresolved V genes explain less than half of this, and the remainder is unexplained. In this sample the table shows around 600,000 clones, about 96% of which occur a single time. The ten largest make up around 0.057% of the sample. Sample: naive CD4+ T cells sorted from blood. Interpreted using the paper, the cell subset or site label stands for: CD45RA+ positively selected. These receptors all come from a woman aged 25 to 39 in good health.

This clone was found once. The chain uses TRBV19 and TRBJ1-1, with D uncertain. Germline V gives CDR1 LNHDA, CDR2 SQIVND (reference sequence). The CDR3 totals 13 residues. V was shortened by 8 bases and J by 1 base, with 11 bases between the two germline ends. CDR3 nucleotides: TGTGCCAGTTCACAGTTGCCGAACACTGAAGCTTTCTTT. Its protein product is CASSQLPNTEAFF.

In its sample, this clone was seen once. V gene TRBV2 combines with J gene TRBJ1-2, with D possibly TRBD1 on 5 matching bases. The CDR3 spans 13 residues. The germline CDR1 and CDR2 sequences are SNHLY and FYNNEI. Trimming cost V 10 bases and J 4 bases, with 16 bases left between them. The CDR3 here is CATRLGAFYGYTF. For the CDR3, the DNA is TGTGCCACGCGGCTTGGGGCGTTCTATGGCTACACCTTC.

The chain has TRBV11-3 and TRBJ2-7; D tentatively reads TRBD1 or TRBD2 (5 bases each). CDR3 length equals 13 residues. V gave up 5 bases and J gave up 3 bases, with 11 bases separating them. Looked up from germline, CDR1 is SGHNT and CDR2 is YENEEA. For the CDR3, the DNA is TGTGCCAGCAGCCCCGGGACGGACTACGAGCAGTACTTC. This codes for CASSPGTDYEQYF.

J is TRBJ1-2 and V is TRBV28; D gene ambiguous. V was trimmed by 2 bases and J by 4 bases, leaving 11 bases between them. In germline, CDR1 is MDHEN, CDR2 SYDVKM. This CDR3 is built from 14 residues. The CDR3 reads CASSLVYTVYGYTF. CDR3 nucleotide sequence: TGTGCCAGCAGTTTAGTGTATACAGTCTATGGCTACACCTTC.

The rearrangement joins TRBV2 to TRBJ1-5; D gene uncertain. V lost 2 bases to trimming and J lost 1 base, with 6 bases between them. CDR1 and CDR2 (germline): SNHLY, FYNNEI. This CDR3 has 14 residues. This CDR3 reads CASSEFASNQPQHF. DNA for the CDR3: TGTGCCAGCAGTGAATTCGCCAGCAATCAGCCCCAGCATTTT.

This clone occurred once. The gene calls are TRBV18 and TRBJ2-7, with TRBD2 matching over 8 bases. V lost 3 bases to trimming and J lost 0 bases; unmatched junction nucleotides: 7. CDR3 size: 16 residues. Germline CDR1 KGHSH, CDR2 LQKENI. CDR3 loop: CASSPSAGDSSYEQYF. CDR3 DNA: TGTGCCAGCTCACCCTCAGCGGGAGATAGCTCCTACGAGCAGTACTTC. Combining the CDR3 with reference TRBV18 and TRBJ2-7 gives the whole variable domain NAGVMQNPRHLVRRRGQEARLRCSPMKGHSHVYWYRQLPEEGLKFMVYLQKENIIDESGMPKERFSAEFPKEGPSILRIQQVVRGDSAAYFCASSPSAGDSSYEQYFGPGTRLTVT.

This clone was recorded once. V is TRBV18 and J is TRBJ2-3; TRBD2 matches at 8 bases. Germline loops: CDR1 KGHSH, CDR2 LQKENI. This CDR3 contains 17 residues. The trim removed 3 bases at V and 0 bases at J, leaving 8 bases unmatched. The chain's CDR3 is CASSPGTSGTSTDTQYF. CDR3 DNA sequence: TGTGCCAGCTCACCGGGAACTAGCGGTACTAGCACAGATACGCAGTATTTT.

Here the CDR3 reads CASSFGVANEKLFF. Here the CDR3 DNA reads TGTGCCAGCAGCTTTGGGGTAGCCAATGAAAAACTGTTTTTT. This sequence joins TRBV7-9 and TRBJ1-4, with D hard to call. V lost 3 bases and J 5 bases, leaving 10 bases between the germline ends. CDR3 length: 14 residues. CDR1 is SEHNR and CDR2 is FQNEAQ in the germline V gene (reference sequence).

J is TRBJ2-1 and V is TRBV10-3, with D tentatively TRBD2 (6 bases). The CDR3 spans 14 residues. Trimming cost V 3 bases and J 9 bases, with 15 bases left between them. Germline CDR1 ENHRY, CDR2 SYGVKD. In nucleotides, the CDR3 is TGTGCCATCAGTGACCTGACTAGAGTCACTGAGCAGTTCTTC. It is translated as CAISDLTRVTEQFF.

The DNA for the CDR3 is TGTGCCAGCAGCTCGGGGGGGACTGACTCCTACAATGAGCAGTTCTTC. Protein product: CASSSGGTDSYNEQFF. V usage is TRBV11-2 and J usage is TRBJ2-1, with 8 bases matching TRBD2. The CDR3 extends over 16 amino acids. V lost 4 bases to trimming and J lost 0 bases; unmatched junction nucleotides: 5. CDR1 is SGHAT and CDR2 is FQNNGV in the germline V gene.

This clone was found once. This rearrangement joins TRBV5-6 to TRBJ1-1; D is possibly TRBD1 (6 bases). V was shortened by 4 bases and J by 6 bases, with 19 bases between the two germline ends. CDR3 length equals 15 residues. The germline V gene has CDR1 SGHDT and CDR2 YYEEEE. CDR3 sequence (DNA): TGTGCCAGCAGCACCCGGGACAACAATTGGGCTGAAGCTTTCTTT. Amino acids: CASSTRDNNWAEAFF.

The V call is TRBV11-2, the J call TRBJ2-2; D gene unclear. CDR3 size: 15 residues. Between the trimmed V and J ends, which lost 0 bases and 8 bases, there was a span of 13 bases. CDR1 and CDR2 (germline): SGHAT, FQNNGV. The DNA of the CDR3 is TGTGCCAGCAGCTTAGATGGGTGGATCAGGGGGGAGCTGTTTTTT. Amino acid sequence: CASSLDGWIRGELFF. Drawing the rest from reference TRBV11-2 and TRBJ2-2, the complete variable domain is EAGVAQSPRYKIIEKRQSVAFWCNPISGHATLYWYQQILGQGPKLLIQFQNNGVVDDSQLPKDRFSAERLKGVDSTLKIQPAKLEDSAVYLCASSLDGWIRGELFFGEGSRLTVL.

The chain combines TRBV9 with TRBJ1-6; D uncertain. The CDR3 runs to 15 residues. Trimming left V 3 bases short and J 9 bases short, with 16 bases between. Looked up from germline, CDR1 is SGDLS and CDR2 is YYNGEE. CDR3 protein: CASSGSHTRGSPLHF. CDR3 DNA sequence: TGTGCCAGCAGCGGGTCACACACCCGGGGTTCACCCCTCCACTTT.

The V gene is TRBV27, the J gene TRBJ2-7; the D call may be TRBD1 or TRBD2 (5 bases each). The CDR3 is 14 residues long. From germline, CDR1 is MNHEY and CDR2 SMNVEV (reference sequence). The V end was cut by 6 bases, the J end by 2 bases, with 14 bases between. CDR3 region: CASSPRRGPYEQYF. For the CDR3, the DNA is TGTGCCAGCAGCCCCCGCCGGGGACCCTACGAGCAGTACTTC.

CDR3 bases: TGTGCCAGCAGATCACAGTTAATTAATGAAAAACTGTTTTTT. Protein: CASRSQLINEKLFF. This chain connects TRBV2 to TRBJ1-4; no definite D call. The CDR3 length is 14 residues. With 6 bases removed from V and 4 bases from J, the gap between germline ends came to 12 bases. Germline-derived CDR1 and CDR2 are SNHLY and FYNNEI.

This clone occurred once. V is TRBV2 and J is TRBJ2-7, with 7 positions matching TRBD1. Looked up from germline, CDR1 is SNHLY and CDR2 is FYNNEI. Trimming at V came to 3 bases and at J to 0 bases, leaving 11 bases not matched to a gene. The CDR3 runs to 17 residues. This CDR3 is CASSDDNRGISSYEQYF. The CDR3, as DNA: TGTGCCAGCAGTGATGACAACAGGGGAATCAGCTCCTACGAGCAGTACTTC.

CDR3 bases: TGTGCCAGCAGCCGGAACACCGGGGAGCTGTTTTTT. Its protein product is CASSRNTGELFF. J is TRBJ2-2 and V is TRBV11-2; D unresolved. The length of the CDR3 is 12 residues. Germline loops: CDR1 SGHAT, CDR2 FQNNGV. The V and J ends lost 5 bases and 1 base respectively, with 2 bases between them.

The J gene is TRBJ2-1, the V gene TRBV6-4; D is unresolved. Trimming took 6 bases from V and 8 from J, leaving 8 bases between them. The CDR3 covers 11 residues. CDR1 MRHNA and CDR2 SNTAGT come from the germline V gene. The CDR3 region has the DNA TGTGCCAGCAGACGAGCCTATGAGCAGTTCTTC. Translation gives CASRRAYEQFF.

The chain links TRBV27 to TRBJ1-5; 10 bases are shared with TRBD1. Unmatched junction bases numbered 8, after V lost 6 bases and J lost 0 bases. The CDR3 length is 17 residues. Germline CDR1 MNHEY, CDR2 SMNVEV (reference sequence). CDR3 DNA sequence: TGTGCCAGCAGACTTACGGGACAGGGGATTAGCAATCAGCCCCAGCATTTT. This sequence encodes CASRLTGQGISNQPQHF.